The clone carrying this T cell receptor beta chain turned up a few times. Its matching antigen is unknown. Preparation of the TCRbeta library was carried out with unique molecular identifiers. TCRdb re-analysed the PCR reads in MiXCR, keeping a single row per CDR3 protein. This sample has 500,000 to 750,000 distinct CDR3 sequences; over 25% occur once, and the top ten carry under 45%. The data originate from a study of T-cell reconstitution after alpha-beta-depleted transplantation in children. General study points: The origin of high day-60 TCRbeta diversity in some patients lay in surviving recipient T cells and thymic progenitors.

This clonotype was sampled from a boy under two years old with Wiskott-Aldrich syndrome, due to receive a stem cell transplant. The material was PBMCs, obtained before TCRalphabeta/CD19-depleted stem cell transplant.

Written as DNA, the CDR3 is TGCAGTGCTACTAGCGGGAGGGCCCGAGAGACCCAGTACTTC. Translation gives CSATSGRARETQYF. The chain links TRBV20-1 to TRBJ2-5; 12 nucleotides match TRBD2. Looked up from germline, CDR1 is DFQATT and CDR2 is SNEGSKA (reference sequence). The CDR3 covers 14 residues. V shed 4 bases and J 4 bases; nucleotides not matched to a gene: 4.